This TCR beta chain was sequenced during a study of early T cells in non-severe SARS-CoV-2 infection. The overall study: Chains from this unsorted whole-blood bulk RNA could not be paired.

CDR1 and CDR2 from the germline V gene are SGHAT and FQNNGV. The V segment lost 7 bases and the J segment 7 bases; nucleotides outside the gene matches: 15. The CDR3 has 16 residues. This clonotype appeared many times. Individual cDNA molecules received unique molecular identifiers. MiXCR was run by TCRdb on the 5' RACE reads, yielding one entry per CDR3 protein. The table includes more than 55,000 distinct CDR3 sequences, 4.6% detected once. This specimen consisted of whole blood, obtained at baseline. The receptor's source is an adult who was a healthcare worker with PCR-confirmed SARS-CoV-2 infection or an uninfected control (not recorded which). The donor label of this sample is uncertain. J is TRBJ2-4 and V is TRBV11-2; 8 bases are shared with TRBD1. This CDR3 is CASTPWRAGGENIQYF. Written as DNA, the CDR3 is TGTGCCAGCACCCCGTGGCGGGCAGGGGGCGAGAACATTCAGTACTTC.